The text below deals with one T cell receptor beta chain. What it recognizes is unknown. The identical CDR3 is also encoded by other nucleotide sequences in the sample. The data were obtained in a study of T cells after posttransplantation cyclophosphamide. General observations from the study: Recipient CMV seropositivity and CMV reactivation strongly tracked TRB clonality. Later post-transplant blood repertoires were often dominated by donor CD8+ memory clones.

Between the trimmed V and J ends, which lost 4 bases and 8 bases, there was a span of 16 bases. Germline loops: CDR1 SGHKS, CDR2 YYEKEE (reference sequence). The CDR3 has 15 residues. Data came from immunoSEQ multiplex PCR; TCRdb stores just in-frame clones and leaves some out. In the table there are roughly 2,700 clones, over 70% of which are singletons. Sequencing input: PBMCs. The genes are TRBV5-5 and TRBJ1-6; a weak D match, TRBD1 (5 bases). The source of this sequence is a man aged 25 to 45 with a blood cancer, CMV-positive, and with a related stem cell donor. The CDR3 spells CASSQFRQIDSPLHF. CDR3 nucleotides: TGTGCCAGCAGCCAATTTCGACAGATCGATTCACCCCTCCACTTT.